The subject of this entry is one T cell receptor beta chain. The antigen remains undetermined. Researchers divided each subset's genomic DNA evenly across several immunoSEQ plates. Data came from immunoSEQ multiplex PCR; TCRdb stores just in-frame clones and leaves some out. Altogether 2 million to 3 million clones are present, over 85% being singletons, with the ten largest covering about 0.39%. The sample originates from a study of shared clonotypes between healthy human individuals. Background on the study: Donors, aged 18 to 49, were a couple of women and a few men. Regarding the study as a whole: Sharing across four donors was highest in naive CD4 (roughly 5%) and lowest in memory CD8 (around 0.4%). Relative to memory subsets, naive subsets generally showed larger estimated richness.

CDR1 and CDR2 from the germline V gene are MNHNY and SVGAGI (reference sequence). The CDR3 totals 15 residues. The V segment lost 5 bases and the J segment 8 bases; nucleotides outside the gene matches: 8. The source is a man younger than 30 in good health. Some clones in this sample may be carry-over from other donors' samples. Sequencing was carried out using naive CD4+ T cells from PBMCs. Subset specified: CD45RA+ positively selected. This rearrangement joins TRBV6-6 to TRBJ2-1; TRBD1 agrees at 11 bases. The CDR3 region is CASSPGTGGGYEQFF. The CDR3 DNA is TGTGCCAGCAGTCCAGGGACAGGGGGTGGCTATGAGCAGTTCTTC.